The sequence of this T cell receptor beta chain was determined in a study of blood T cell repertoires in COVID-19. Study-level information: Material from acute and convalescent COVID-19 was sourced from the United States, Italy and Spain. T cells, B-cell-depleted T cells, or PBMCs supplied cDNA or gDNA.

In the authors' workflow: Amplification from reference gene primers served as the basis for estimated nucleated cell counts. Some clones are missing from TCRdb's copy, which holds only in-frame ones; the method was immunoSEQ multiplex PCR. V, J and clone size are those of that table, while D and trimming were read from the DNA. The sample has about 210,000 clones; about 91% are singletons. This CDR3 comprises 14 residues. The trim removed 7 bases at V and 9 bases at J, leaving 10 bases unmatched. The germline V gene has CDR1 MNHEY and CDR2 SMNVEV (reference sequence). The receptor's source is a man under 40 with acute or convalescent COVID-19. The sample comprised peripheral blood. This chain joins TRBV27 and TRBJ2-1; 9 bases map to TRBD2. CDR3 sequence: CASTRLAEASEQFF. CDR3 coding DNA: TGTGCCAGCACCCGACTAGCGGAGGCTAGTGAGCAGTTCTTC.